A single TCR beta chain is shown here with its context. Its target is not known. At one end the junction does not follow the germline gene, possibly because of a read error. The data were taken from a study of prognosis after radiotherapy for stage I lung cancer. At the level of the study: Considered medically inoperable were all of the patients with non-small cell lung cancer. Overall study findings and caveats: The study left the tumor specificity of the expanded TCR clones undetermined. After stereotactic body radiation therapy, patients with later distant metastases showed lower Shannon entropy.

Germline assignment: CDR1 SEHNR and CDR2 FQNEAQ (reference sequence). The CDR3 extends over 16 amino acids. Starting from genomic DNA, TCR beta CDR3 was amplified through two-round multiplex PCR. Amplification during the initial PCR round employed primers specific to each TRBV and TRBJ gene. MiXCR, run by TCRdb on the multiplex PCR reads, gives a single entry per CDR3 protein. Altogether 30,000 or so distinct CDR3 sequences are present, 32% being singletons, with the ten largest covering 30% to 40%. This clonotype originated in a donor over 45 with non-small cell lung cancer. V gene TRBV7-9 combines with J gene TRBJ2-2; 9 bases are shared with TRBD2. The sequenced sample was PBMCs, obtained before or after stereotactic body radiation therapy (not recorded which). The CDR3 coding sequence is TGTGCCAGCAGCTTTTTAGCGGGAGCAATGACCGGGGAGCTTTTTTTT. Translation: CASSFLAGAMTGELFF.